The 15 T cell receptor beta chains below were found in one sample sequenced in a study of cytomegalovirus exposure and HLA in healthy donors. PCR was performed using 60 Vbeta and 13 Jbeta primers. The repertoire was sequenced with immunoSEQ multiplex PCR; TCRdb's copy has only in-frame clones and lacks some. The data show around 140,000 clones, around 9% seen once. What was sequenced was PBMCs. The receptors were sampled from a woman aged 40 to 49 in good health and CMV-seropositive.

The gene calls are TRBV5-8 and TRBJ2-3, with 11 bases fitting TRBD2. Germline-derived CDR1 and CDR2 are SGHTS and YDEGEE. This CDR3 has 16 amino acids. V trimming: 1 base; J trimming: 4 bases; junction bases outside the gene matches: 5. The DNA for the CDR3 is TGTGCCAGCAGCTTGTTAGCGGGGGGGCCCTCAGATACGCAGTATTTT. It specifies CASSLLAGGPSDTQYF.

This clone came up a few times. The CDR3: CASSLGQVIAKNIQYF. In DNA form, the CDR3 reads TGTGCCAGCAGTTTAGGACAGGTGATAGCCAAAAACATTCAGTACTTC. This chain connects TRBV2 to TRBJ2-4, with TRBD1 matching over 7 bases. Germline CDR1 is SNHLY and CDR2 is FYNNEI. The CDR3 is 16 residues long. Losses at the gene ends were 5 bases for V and 0 bases for J; bases not matched to a gene: 7.

The sample holds a few counts of this clone. The rearrangement joins TRBV10-3 to TRBJ2-5, with a possible D match to TRBD1 (6 bases). This CDR3 is built from 13 residues. Germline CDR1 ENHRY, CDR2 SYGVKD. Trimming took 5 bases from V and 5 from J, leaving 12 bases between them. CDR3 residues: CAISRRGWETQYF. For the CDR3, the DNA is TGTGCCATCAGTCGCAGGGGTTGGGAGACCCAGTACTTC.

The table lists this clone with a few counts. This chain connects TRBV4-2 to TRBJ2-7; TRBD2 matches at 8 bases. Germline V lookup: CDR1 LGHNA, CDR2 YNFKEQ. The CDR3 totals 16 residues. V lost 0 bases, J lost 4 bases, and 8 bases stayed unmatched. CDR3 DNA: TGTGCCAGCAGCCAAGAATTGCGGGGGGATGGATACGAGCAGTACTTC. This gives the protein CASSQELRGDGYEQYF.

This chain joins TRBV10-1 and TRBJ1-3; D remains ambiguous. The CDR3 runs to 16 residues. The germline gives CDR1 WNHNN, CDR2 SYGVQD (reference sequence). Between the trimmed V and J ends, which lost 4 bases and 0 bases, there was a span of 13 bases. The CDR3 coding sequence is TGCGCCAGCAGTGCCCGCGGCGTACACTCTGGAAACACCATATATTTT. Translated, it gives CASSARGVHSGNTIYF.

The sample holds a few counts of this clone. The CDR3 loop is CASSPTGGSYEQYF. The CDR3, as DNA: TGTGCCAGCAGCCCGACGGGGGGGTCCTACGAGCAGTACTTC. The chain links TRBV7-3 to TRBJ2-7, with 8 positions matching TRBD2. The junction had 4 bases not matched to a gene; V was cut back by 5 bases and J by 1 base. Germline V gives CDR1 SGHTA, CDR2 FQGTGA. This CDR3 is 14 amino acids long.

The chain uses TRBV5-1 and TRBJ2-2; D perhaps matches TRBD2 (6 bases). CDR1 and CDR2 (germline): SGHRS, YFSETQ. CDR3 length equals 13 residues. With 3 bases removed from V and 7 bases from J, the gap between germline ends came to 10 bases. CDR3 sequence reads: CASSSVEGGELFF. The CDR3 DNA sequence: TGCGCCAGCAGCTCGGTGGAGGGCGGGGAGCTGTTTTTT.

The chain joins TRBV10-3 to TRBJ2-4; TRBD2 matches 10 bases. V lost 2 bases and J lost 8; bases outside the gene matches: 9. Germline V CDR1 and CDR2: ENHRY, SYGVKD. The CDR3 covers 16 residues. The CDR3 is CAISEEAGGPGDIQYF. DNA for the CDR3: TGTGCCATCAGTGAGGAAGCGGGGGGGCCGGGTGACATTCAGTACTTC.

This sequence joins TRBV5-1 and TRBJ2-7; 7 nucleotides align to TRBD1. Germline lookup yields CDR1 SGHRS and CDR2 YFSETQ. This CDR3 has 15 residues. Trimming removed 4 bases from V and 2 bases from J; junction bases left unmatched: 9. CDR3 DNA sequence: TGCGCCAGCAGCCCTAGGGAACAGGGGCCCTACGAGCAGTACTTC. Amino acid sequence: CASSPREQGPYEQYF.

This clone was seen only a few times. The chain has TRBV5-6 and TRBJ2-1; weak D call: TRBD2 (7 bases). Germline CDR1 SGHDT, CDR2 YYEEEE. The CDR3 totals 14 residues. Trimming took off 3 bases at V and 9 bases at J, with 16 bases between the two ends. The CDR3 sequence: CASSWGGGASEQFF. The CDR3 coding sequence is TGTGCCAGCAGCTGGGGTGGGGGGGCCTCTGAGCAGTTCTTC.

The CDR3 DNA sequence: TGTGCCAGCAGCGTAGGGCTAGCGGGCGGAGGGCGGTTCTTC. It translates to CASSVGLAGGGRFF. V and J are TRBV9 and TRBJ2-1, with TRBD2 matching 8 bases. The CDR3 is made up of 14 amino acids. Losses at the gene ends were 0 bases for V and 15 bases for J; bases not matched to a gene: 11. Germline assignment: CDR1 SGDLS and CDR2 YYNGEE. Full variable domain (outside the CDR3, taken from reference TRBV9 and TRBJ2-1): DSGVTQTPKHLITATGQRVTLRCSPRSGDLSVYWYQQSLDQGLQFLIQYYNGEERAKGNILERFSAQQFPDLHSELNLSSLELGDSALYFCASSVGLAGGGRFFGPGTRLTVL.

The V call is TRBV29-1, the J call TRBJ1-2; 9 bases are shared with TRBD1. Germline CDR1 and CDR2: SQVTM and ANQGSEA. CDR3 length: 12 amino acids. J gave up 8 bases and V 5 bases, and 6 bases lay outside the gene matches. The CDR3: CSVPDRGGGYTF. In DNA form, the CDR3 reads TGCAGCGTTCCAGACAGGGGGGGAGGCTACACCTTC.

The chain couples TRBV10-3 to TRBJ2-3; D gene uncertain. There are 13 residues in the CDR3. The V gene lost 5 bases and the J gene lost 2 bases, with 8 bases spanning the gap. Germline values: CDR1 ENHRY, CDR2 SYGVKD. CDR3 DNA sequence: TGTGCCATCAGTCCCGTCCCCACAGATACGCAGTATTTT. This encodes CAISPVPTDTQYF.

This clone appeared many times. The chain uses TRBV6-4 and TRBJ2-3; 13 positions agree with TRBD2. Germline CDR1 is MRHNA and CDR2 is SNTAGT. The CDR3 consists of 16 residues. The V gene end was trimmed by 4 bases and the J gene end by 2 bases; junction bases not matched to a gene: 3. CDR3 DNA sequence: TGTGCCAGCAGTGTGACTAGCGGGGGGTCCACAGATACGCAGTATTTT. Amino acids: CASSVTSGGSTDTQYF.

The chain joins TRBV7-8 to TRBJ2-1; D might be TRBD2 (7 bases). This CDR3 spans 16 amino acids. Germline V gene sequence: CDR1 SGHVS, CDR2 FQNEAQ. V was shortened by 4 bases and J by 5 bases, with 18 bases between the two germline ends. The CDR3 DNA follows: TGTGCCAGCAGCTCTCCGAGGGCGGGGGCTCACAATGAGCAGTTCTTC. Translating it yields CASSSPRAGAHNEQFF.